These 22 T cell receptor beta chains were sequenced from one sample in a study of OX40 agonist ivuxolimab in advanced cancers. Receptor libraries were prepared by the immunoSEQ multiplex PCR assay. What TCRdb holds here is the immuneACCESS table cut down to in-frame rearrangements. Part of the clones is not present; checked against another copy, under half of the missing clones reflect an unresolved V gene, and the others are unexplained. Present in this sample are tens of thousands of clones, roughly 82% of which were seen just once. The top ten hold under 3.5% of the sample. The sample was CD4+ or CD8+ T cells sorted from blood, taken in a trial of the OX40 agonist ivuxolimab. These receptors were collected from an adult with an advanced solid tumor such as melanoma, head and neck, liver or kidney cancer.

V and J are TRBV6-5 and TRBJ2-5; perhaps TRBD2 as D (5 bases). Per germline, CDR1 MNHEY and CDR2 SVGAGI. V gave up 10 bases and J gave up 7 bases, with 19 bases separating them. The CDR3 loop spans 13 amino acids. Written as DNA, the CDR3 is TGTGCCACTTCGGACGAGGGTGTCGGGACCCAGTACTTC. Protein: CATSDEGVGTQYF.

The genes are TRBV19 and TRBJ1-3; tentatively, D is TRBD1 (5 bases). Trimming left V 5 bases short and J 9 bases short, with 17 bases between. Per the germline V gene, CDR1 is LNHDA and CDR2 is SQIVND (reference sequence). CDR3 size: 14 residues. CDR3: CASSEFSTAGTIYF. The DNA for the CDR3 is TGTGCCAGTAGTGAATTTTCGACAGCCGGCACCATATATTTT.

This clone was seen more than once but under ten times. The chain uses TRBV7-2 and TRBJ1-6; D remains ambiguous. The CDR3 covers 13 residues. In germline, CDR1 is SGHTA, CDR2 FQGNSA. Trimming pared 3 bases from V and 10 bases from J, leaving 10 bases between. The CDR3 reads CASSFSSVSPLHF. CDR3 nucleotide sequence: TGTGCCAGCAGCTTTTCATCGGTCTCACCCCTCCACTTT.

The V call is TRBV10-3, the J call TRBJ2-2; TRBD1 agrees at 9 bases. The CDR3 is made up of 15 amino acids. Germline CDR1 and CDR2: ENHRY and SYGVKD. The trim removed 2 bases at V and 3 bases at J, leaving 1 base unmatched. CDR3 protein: CAISERTGDTGELFF. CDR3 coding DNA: TGTGCCATCAGTGAGAGGACAGGGGACACCGGGGAGCTGTTTTTT.

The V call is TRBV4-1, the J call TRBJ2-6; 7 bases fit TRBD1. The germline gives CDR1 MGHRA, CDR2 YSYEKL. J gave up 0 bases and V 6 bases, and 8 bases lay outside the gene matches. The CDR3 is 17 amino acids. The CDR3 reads CASRPTGTVSGANVLTF. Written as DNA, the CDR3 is TGCGCCAGCAGACCGACCGGGACAGTCTCTGGGGCCAACGTCCTGACTTTC.

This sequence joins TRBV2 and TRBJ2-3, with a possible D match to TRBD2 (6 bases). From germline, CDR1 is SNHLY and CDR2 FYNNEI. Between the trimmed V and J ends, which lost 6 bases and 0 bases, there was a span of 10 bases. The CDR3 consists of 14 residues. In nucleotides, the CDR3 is TGTGCCAGCAGCGGAGGGGTGAGCACAGATACGCAGTATTTT. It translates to CASSGGVSTDTQYF.

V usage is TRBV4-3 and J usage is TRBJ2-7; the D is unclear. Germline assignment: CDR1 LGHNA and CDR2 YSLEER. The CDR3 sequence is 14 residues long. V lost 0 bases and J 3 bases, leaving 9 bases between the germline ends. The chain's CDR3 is CASSQETPNYEQYF. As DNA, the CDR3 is TGCGCCAGCAGCCAAGAGACCCCTAACTACGAGCAGTACTTC.

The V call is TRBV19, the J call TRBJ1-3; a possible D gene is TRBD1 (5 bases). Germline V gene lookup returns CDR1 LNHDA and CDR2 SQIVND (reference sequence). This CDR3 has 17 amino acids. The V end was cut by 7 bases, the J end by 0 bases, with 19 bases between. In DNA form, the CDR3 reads TGTGCCAGTACCGCCACGCCAGGGCCCTTCTCTGGAAACACCATATATTTT. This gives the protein CASTATPGPFSGNTIYF.

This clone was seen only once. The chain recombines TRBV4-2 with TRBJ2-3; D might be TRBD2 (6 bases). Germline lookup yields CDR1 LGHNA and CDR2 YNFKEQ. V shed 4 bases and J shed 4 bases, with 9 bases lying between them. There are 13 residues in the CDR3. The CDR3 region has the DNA TGTGCCAGCAGCCGGGGGGAACCAGATACGCAGTATTTT. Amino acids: CASSRGEPDTQYF.

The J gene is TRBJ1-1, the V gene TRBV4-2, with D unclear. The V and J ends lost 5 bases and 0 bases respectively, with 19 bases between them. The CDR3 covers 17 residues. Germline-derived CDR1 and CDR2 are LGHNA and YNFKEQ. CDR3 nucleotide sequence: TGTGCCAGCAGCTTAGCGGGGTACAGCCCCATGAACACTGAAGCTTTCTTT. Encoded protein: CASSLAGYSPMNTEAFF.

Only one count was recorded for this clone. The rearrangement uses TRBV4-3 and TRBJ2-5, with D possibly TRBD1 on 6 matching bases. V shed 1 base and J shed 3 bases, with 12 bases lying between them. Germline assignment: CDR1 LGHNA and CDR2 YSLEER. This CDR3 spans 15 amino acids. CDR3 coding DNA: TGCGCCAGCAGCCAAGGGTCCCAGGGGAAAGAGACCCAGTACTTC. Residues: CASSQGSQGKETQYF.

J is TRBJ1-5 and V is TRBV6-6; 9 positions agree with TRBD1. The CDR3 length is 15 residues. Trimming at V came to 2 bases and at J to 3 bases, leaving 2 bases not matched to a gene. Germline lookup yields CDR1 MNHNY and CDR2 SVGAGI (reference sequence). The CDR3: CASSYGDRVNQPQHF. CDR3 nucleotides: TGTGCCAGCAGTTACGGGGACAGGGTCAATCAGCCCCAGCATTTT.

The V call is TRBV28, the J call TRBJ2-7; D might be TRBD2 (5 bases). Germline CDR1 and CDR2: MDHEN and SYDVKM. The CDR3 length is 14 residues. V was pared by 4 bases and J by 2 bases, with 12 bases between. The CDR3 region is CASSSTNGAYEQYF. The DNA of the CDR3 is TGTGCCAGCAGTTCTACGAACGGGGCCTACGAGCAGTACTTC.

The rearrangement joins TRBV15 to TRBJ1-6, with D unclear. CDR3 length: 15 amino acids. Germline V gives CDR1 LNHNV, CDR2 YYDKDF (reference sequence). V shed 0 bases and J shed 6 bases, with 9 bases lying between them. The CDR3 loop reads CATSRDRSGNSPLHF. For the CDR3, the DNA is TGTGCCACCAGCAGAGATCGTTCTGGTAATTCACCCCTCCACTTT.

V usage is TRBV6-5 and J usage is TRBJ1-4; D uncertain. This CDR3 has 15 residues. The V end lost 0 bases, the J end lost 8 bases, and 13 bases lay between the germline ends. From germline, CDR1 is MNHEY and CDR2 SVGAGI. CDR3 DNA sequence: TGTGCCAGCAGTTACTCGGGTCCCCGGGAGGAAAAACTGTTTTTT. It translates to CASSYSGPREEKLFF.

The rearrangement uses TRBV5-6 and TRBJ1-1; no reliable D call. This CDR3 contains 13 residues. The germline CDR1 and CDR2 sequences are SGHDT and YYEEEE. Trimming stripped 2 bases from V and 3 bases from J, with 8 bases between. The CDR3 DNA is TGTGCCAGCAGCTTTTCCAGGTACACTGAAGCTTTCTTT. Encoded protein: CASSFSRYTEAFF.

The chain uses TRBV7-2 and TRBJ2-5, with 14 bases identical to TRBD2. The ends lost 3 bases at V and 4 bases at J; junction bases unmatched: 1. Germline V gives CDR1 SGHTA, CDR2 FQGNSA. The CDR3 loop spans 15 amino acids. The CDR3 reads CASSFGLAGGETQYF. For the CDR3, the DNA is TGTGCCAGCAGCTTCGGACTAGCGGGGGGAGAGACCCAGTACTTC.

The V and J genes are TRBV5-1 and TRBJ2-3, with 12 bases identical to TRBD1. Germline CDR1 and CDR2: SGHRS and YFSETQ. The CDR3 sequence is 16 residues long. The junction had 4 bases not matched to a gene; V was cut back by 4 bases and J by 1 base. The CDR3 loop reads CASSPGQGAGTDTQYF. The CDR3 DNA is TGCGCCAGCAGCCCGGGACAGGGGGCGGGCACAGATACGCAGTATTTT.

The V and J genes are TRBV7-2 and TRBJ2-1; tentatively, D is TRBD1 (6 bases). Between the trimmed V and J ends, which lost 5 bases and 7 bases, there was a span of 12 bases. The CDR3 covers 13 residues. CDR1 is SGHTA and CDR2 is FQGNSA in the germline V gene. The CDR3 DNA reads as TGTGCCAGCAGCCCCCACAGGGAAAATGAGCAGTTCTTC. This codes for CASSPHRENEQFF.

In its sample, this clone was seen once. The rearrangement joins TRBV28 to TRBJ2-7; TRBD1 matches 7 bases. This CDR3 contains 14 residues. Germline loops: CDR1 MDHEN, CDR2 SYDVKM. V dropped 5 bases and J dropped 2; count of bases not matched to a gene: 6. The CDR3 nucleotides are TGTGCCAGCAGTGCTCCGGGACAGACCTACGAGCAGTACTTC. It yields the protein CASSAPGQTYEQYF.

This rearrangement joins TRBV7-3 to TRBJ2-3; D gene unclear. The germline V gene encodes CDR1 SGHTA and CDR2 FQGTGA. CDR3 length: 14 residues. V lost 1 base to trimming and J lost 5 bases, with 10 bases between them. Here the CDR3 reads CASSLIPDGDTQYF. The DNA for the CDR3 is TGTGCCAGCAGCTTAATCCCCGATGGAGATACGCAGTATTTT.

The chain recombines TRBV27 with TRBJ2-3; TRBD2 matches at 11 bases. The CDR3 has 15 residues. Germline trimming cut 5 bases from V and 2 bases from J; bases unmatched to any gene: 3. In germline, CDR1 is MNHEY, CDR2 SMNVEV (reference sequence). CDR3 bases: TGTGCCAGCAGTCCTAGCGGGGGGATCACAGATACGCAGTATTTT. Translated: CASSPSGGITDTQYF.